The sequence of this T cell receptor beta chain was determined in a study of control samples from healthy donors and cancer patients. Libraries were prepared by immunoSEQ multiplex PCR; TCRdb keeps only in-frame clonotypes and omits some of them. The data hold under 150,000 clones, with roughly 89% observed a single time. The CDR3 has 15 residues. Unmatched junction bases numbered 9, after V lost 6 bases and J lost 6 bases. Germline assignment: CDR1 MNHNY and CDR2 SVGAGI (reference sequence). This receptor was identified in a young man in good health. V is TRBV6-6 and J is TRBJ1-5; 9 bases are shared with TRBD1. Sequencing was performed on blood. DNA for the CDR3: TGTGCCAGCAGACCCTGGGACAGGGAGTTTCAGCCCCAGCATTTT. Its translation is CASRPWDREFQPQHF.